Following are 7 T cell receptor beta chains from one sample sequenced in a study of cytomegalovirus exposure and HLA in healthy donors. Primers for the PCR totalled 60 Vbeta and 13 Jbeta. The protocol was immunoSEQ multiplex PCR, while the TCRdb copy is restricted to in-frame clones and leaves out a portion. The sample carries 90,000 or so clones, around 80% recorded once. The sequenced sample was PBMCs. The receptors originated from a man in his forties or fifties in good health and CMV-seropositive.

The J gene is TRBJ1-2, the V gene TRBV28; 8 nucleotides agree with TRBD1. This CDR3 is built from 14 residues. After removal of 6 bases from V and 4 bases from J, the junction contained 7 bases not matched to a gene. Looked up from germline, CDR1 is MDHEN and CDR2 is SYDVKM. The CDR3 bases are TGTGCCAGCAGCCCAGGACAGGGCCTCTATGGCTACACCTTC. Protein product: CASSPGQGLYGYTF.

Comments on this clone: At the DNA level, this CDR3 is encoded by other sequences in the same sample as well. The V call is TRBV9, the J call TRBJ2-7, with D possibly TRBD1 on 6 matching bases. V lost 3 bases and J lost 1, with 14 bases in between. The CDR3 covers 15 residues. Looked up from germline, CDR1 is SGDLS and CDR2 is YYNGEE. DNA of the CDR3: TGTGCCAGCAGCGCGTCCGGGACACGGTCCTACGAGCAGTACTTC. Translated, it gives CASSASGTRSYEQYF.

This chain links TRBV6-5 with TRBJ2-7; 12 nucleotides match TRBD1. Per the germline V gene, CDR1 is MNHEY and CDR2 is SVGAGI. CDR3 length equals 15 residues. With 6 bases clipped from V and 4 bases from J, the junction kept 7 bases outside the gene matches. CDR3 amino acids: CASRLEGQGAYEQYF. The CDR3 nucleotides are TGTGCCAGCAGACTCGAGGGACAGGGGGCTTACGAGCAGTACTTC.

This sequence joins TRBV7-9 and TRBJ2-7; 8 nucleotides align to TRBD2. After removal of 1 base from V and 5 bases from J, the junction contained 7 bases not matched to a gene. Germline CDR1 SEHNR, CDR2 FQNEAQ (reference sequence). This CDR3 contains 15 residues. The CDR3 DNA is TGTGCCAGCAGCTTAGTAGTTAGCGGGACCCACGAGCAGTACTTC. It codes for CASSLVVSGTHEQYF.

The chain recombines TRBV14 with TRBJ2-7; maybe TRBD1 (6 bases). Per the germline V gene, CDR1 is SGHDN and CDR2 is FVKESK. Trimming shortened V by 3 bases and J by 2 bases, and 14 bases separated the two germline ends. This CDR3 is 15 amino acids long. The CDR3 nucleotides read TGTGCCAGCAGCCAGGGGGCATCCCGGACCTACGAGCAGTACTTC. Protein product: CASSQGASRTYEQYF.

The chain recombines TRBV18 with TRBJ2-5; 7 nucleotides agree with TRBD1. V shed 6 bases, J shed 2 bases, and the junction held 9 bases outside the gene matches. This CDR3 comprises 15 residues. Germline lookup yields CDR1 KGHSH and CDR2 LQKENI. The CDR3 DNA follows: TGTGCCAGCTCCGAAGCTACAGGGGAACAAGAGACCCAGTACTTC. Residues: CASSEATGEQETQYF.

V usage is TRBV6-1 and J usage is TRBJ1-2; D is unresolved. Trimming took off 0 bases at V and 4 bases at J, with 12 bases between the two ends. The germline V gene has CDR1 MNHNS and CDR2 SASEGT. This CDR3 has 15 residues. The CDR3 loop is CASSEAETEFYGYTF. DNA of the CDR3: TGTGCCAGCAGTGAAGCGGAGACTGAATTCTATGGCTACACCTTC.